The present TCR beta chain was sequenced within a study of cytomegalovirus exposure and HLA in healthy donors. A word on this clone: Its antigen is unknown.

Sequenced by immunoSEQ multiplex PCR; TCRdb stores in-frame clones only, minus some. The table has fewer than 250,000 clones, 86% seen once. General study points: Cytomegalovirus status was reportedly diagnosed by the classifier with high specificity and sensitivity. In the roughly 110 validation repertoires, just under 95% of cluster scores exceeded 0, per a later analysis. Most observed TCR sequences were rare, whereas some public TCRs were detected in many donors. Overall, around 160 TCR beta chains were annotated as cytomegalovirus-associated.

J was trimmed by 4 bases and V by 6 bases; bases with no gene match: 8. CDR1 is MNHNS, CDR2 SASEGT, per germline. The CDR3 runs to 14 residues. The rearrangement joins TRBV6-1 to TRBJ1-2; 7 positions match TRBD1. This receptor was obtained from a woman aged 18-29 years in good health and CMV-seronegative. The sample comprised PBMCs. CDR3 DNA sequence: TGTGCCAGCAGGGGACAGCTGGGGGGCTATGGCTACACCTTC. Its protein product is CASRGQLGGYGYTF.